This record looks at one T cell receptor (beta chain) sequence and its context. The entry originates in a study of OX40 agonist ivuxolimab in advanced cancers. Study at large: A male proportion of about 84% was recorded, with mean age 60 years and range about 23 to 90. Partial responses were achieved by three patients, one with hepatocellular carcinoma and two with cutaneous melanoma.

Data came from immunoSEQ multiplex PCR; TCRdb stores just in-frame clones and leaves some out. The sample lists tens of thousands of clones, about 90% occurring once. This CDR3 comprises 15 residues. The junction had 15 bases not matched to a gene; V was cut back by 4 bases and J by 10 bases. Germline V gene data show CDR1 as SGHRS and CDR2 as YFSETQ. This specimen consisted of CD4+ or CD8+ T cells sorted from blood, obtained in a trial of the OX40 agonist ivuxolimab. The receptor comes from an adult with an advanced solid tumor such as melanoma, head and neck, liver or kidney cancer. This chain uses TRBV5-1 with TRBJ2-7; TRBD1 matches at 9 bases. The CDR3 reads CASSPTATGGTPQYF. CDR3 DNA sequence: TGCGCCAGCAGCCCGACCGCGACAGGGGGGACTCCCCAGTACTTC. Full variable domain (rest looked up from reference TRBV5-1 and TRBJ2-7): KAGVTQTPRYLIKTRGQQVTLSCSPISGHRSVSWYQQTPGQGLQFLFEYFSETQRNKGNFPGRFSGRQFSNSRSEMNVSTLELGDSALYLCASSPTATGGTPQYFGPGTRLTVT.